This T cell receptor beta chain was sequenced during a study of shared clonotypes between healthy human individuals. General study points: Naive subsets typically showed greater estimated richness than memory subsets.

This clone was counted once. Antigen specificity is unknown. The length of the CDR3 is 14 residues. The germline gives CDR1 SGHRS, CDR2 YFSETQ. V shed 1 base and J shed 0 bases, with 7 bases lying between them. TCRdb keeps only in-frame clones here, not all; method: immunoSEQ multiplex PCR. Of around 2,000,000 clones listed, roughly 95% are singletons. The receptor was derived from a man in his late teens or twenties in good health. Sample: naive CD4+ T cells sorted from blood. Subset denoted: CD45RA+ positively selected. This chain joins TRBV5-1 and TRBJ1-1; D is unresolved. CDR3 DNA sequence: TGCGCCAGCAGCTTGTTTTATTTGAACACTGAAGCTTTCTTT. It translates to CASSLFYLNTEAFF.